This passage covers 30 T cell receptor beta chains from one sample sequenced in a study of cytomegalovirus exposure and HLA in healthy donors. Amplification used 60 Vbeta primers and 13 Jbeta primers. TCRdb's copy holds only in-frame clones and misses some; the assay was immunoSEQ multiplex PCR. This sample has fewer than 250,000 clones, with roughly 77% found just once. Sequencing used PBMCs. These receptors were taken from a man aged 35-49 years in good health and CMV-seropositive.

The rearrangement uses TRBV5-1 and TRBJ2-1; unclear D gene. The CDR3 runs to 13 residues. Germline CDR1 and CDR2: SGHRS and YFSETQ. Trimming pared 1 base from V and 4 bases from J, leaving 6 bases between. In nucleotides, the CDR3 is TGCGCCAGCAGCTTGTCCAGTTACAATGAGCAGTTCTTC. Translated: CASSLSSYNEQFF.

The chain couples TRBV19 to TRBJ2-2; 7 bases map to TRBD2. This CDR3 is 11 amino acids long. The V gene's germline CDR1 is LNHDA and CDR2 SQIVND (reference sequence). V was clipped by 9 bases and J by 5 bases; unmatched bases: 0. CDR3 sequence reads: CASGRTGELFF. CDR3 bases: TGTGCCAGCGGGAGGACCGGGGAGCTGTTTTTT.

About this clone itself: The junction shows a germline mismatch at one end, possibly a read error. J is TRBJ2-7 and V is TRBV29-1; D possibly corresponds to TRBD2 (6 bases). CDR3 length: 15 residues. Germline-derived CDR1 and CDR2 are SQVTM and ANQGSEA. The CDR3 bases are TGCAGCTTTGAACACTGCCGGGACTTATCCTACGAGCAGTACTTC. As protein: CSFEHCRDLSYEQYF.

The CDR3 bases are TGCGCCAGCAGCACCCGACAGGGCGCAAACACTGAAGCTTTCTTT. It encodes CASSTRQGANTEAFF. The gene calls are TRBV4-1 and TRBJ1-1; 7 bases agree with TRBD1. This CDR3 contains 15 residues. J gave up 2 bases and V 5 bases, and 8 bases lay outside the gene matches. Germline V lookup: CDR1 MGHRA, CDR2 YSYEKL.

The rearrangement uses TRBV5-1 and TRBJ1-1, with 7 bases fitting TRBD1. Germline trimming cut 0 bases from V and 3 bases from J; bases unmatched to any gene: 8. This CDR3 region has 16 residues. Germline values: CDR1 SGHRS, CDR2 YFSETQ. The CDR3 reads CASSLVQGRVHTEAFF. The DNA of the CDR3 is TGCGCCAGCAGCTTGGTACAGGGGAGAGTGCACACTGAAGCTTTCTTT.

This chain connects TRBV27 to TRBJ2-2; the D is unclear. Germline V gene data show CDR1 as MNHEY and CDR2 as SMNVEV (reference sequence). CDR3 length: 13 amino acids. V lost 3 bases and J lost 3, with 5 bases in between. The CDR3 spells CASSFLDTGELFF. The DNA of the CDR3 is TGTGCCAGCAGTTTCCTTGACACCGGGGAGCTGTTTTTT.

This chain joins TRBV23-1 and TRBJ2-1, with TRBD2 identical over 7 bases. TRBV23-1 is an ORF for which the function is uncertain. V lost 0 bases and J lost 8; bases outside the gene matches: 4. The CDR3 consists of 14 residues. CDR3 in amino acids: CASSQSGGVDEQFF. DNA of the CDR3: TGCGCCAGCAGTCAATCGGGGGGGGTCGATGAGCAGTTCTTC.

This clone was observed a handful of times. This chain links TRBV6-6 with TRBJ1-4; 7 bases align to TRBD1. Germline CDR1 MNHNY, CDR2 SVGAGI (reference sequence). This CDR3 is 15 amino acids long. V shed 0 bases, J shed 4 bases, and the junction held 2 bases outside the gene matches. For the CDR3, the DNA is TGTGCCAGCAGTTACTCAGGGGGCGGTAATGAAAAACTGTTTTTT. It translates to CASSYSGGGNEKLFF.

The chain joins TRBV5-4 to TRBJ2-7, with D maybe TRBD1 (5 bases). Germline CDR1 and CDR2: SGHNT and YYREEE (reference sequence). The CDR3 consists of 16 residues. V was cut by 4 bases and J by 2 bases, with 19 bases left in between. The CDR3, as DNA: TGTGCCAGCAGCCCAGGTCAGGGCCACGGAACCTACGAGCAGTACTTC. Translating it yields CASSPGQGHGTYEQYF. Looking up the rest from reference TRBV5-4 and TRBJ2-7 gives the full variable domain: ETGVTQSPTHLIKTRGQQVTLRCSSQSGHNTVSWYQQALGQGPQFIFQYYREEENGRGNFPPRFSGLQFPNYSSELNVNALELDDSALYLCASSPGQGHGTYEQYFGPGTRLTVT.

V is TRBV2 and J is TRBJ2-7, with D possibly matching TRBD1 (6 bases). The CDR3 is made up of 15 amino acids. Germline-derived CDR1 and CDR2 are SNHLY and FYNNEI. V lost 2 bases and J 0 bases, leaving 11 bases between the germline ends. This CDR3 is CASSEMDSNSYEQYF. As DNA, the CDR3 is TGTGCCAGCAGTGAAATGGACAGTAACTCCTACGAGCAGTACTTC.

V gene TRBV13 combines with J gene TRBJ1-2; tentative D call: TRBD1 (5 bases). V was cut by 1 base and J by 7 bases, with 10 bases left in between. This CDR3 comprises 13 residues. Germline assignment: CDR1 PRHDT and CDR2 FYEKMQ (reference sequence). This CDR3 is CASSLVGEGGYTF. For the CDR3, the DNA is TGTGCCAGCAGCTTAGTGGGGGAGGGTGGCTACACCTTC.

V gene TRBV10-3 combines with J gene TRBJ2-2; D not certain. The CDR3 has 14 amino acids. V lost 6 bases to trimming and J lost 0 bases, with 8 bases between them. Germline CDR1 ENHRY, CDR2 SYGVKD. CDR3 residues: CAISLRANTGELFF. The CDR3 region has the DNA TGTGCCATCAGCCTTCGAGCGAACACCGGGGAGCTGTTTTTT.

This clone showed up just a few times. The chain joins TRBV27 to TRBJ1-2; TRBD1 aligns across 11 bases. V lost 5 bases, J lost 3 bases, and 5 bases stayed unmatched. The CDR3 contains 15 residues. The germline V gene has CDR1 MNHEY and CDR2 SMNVEV (reference sequence). The chain's CDR3 is CASSTRTGGDYGYTF. The DNA for the CDR3 is TGTGCCAGCAGTACACGGACAGGGGGCGACTATGGCTACACCTTC.

V usage is TRBV27 and J usage is TRBJ1-6; possible D gene TRBD1, 5 bases. Trimming pared 3 bases from V and 8 bases from J, leaving 14 bases between. Germline V gene lookup returns CDR1 MNHEY and CDR2 SMNVEV (reference sequence). The CDR3 has 15 residues. CDR3 DNA: TGTGCCAGCAGTTTTGCGGGGGTTAGGGATTCACCCCTCCACTTT. Its protein product is CASSFAGVRDSPLHF.

V and J are TRBV5-1 and TRBJ2-7, with 9 bases that match TRBD1. Germline loops: CDR1 SGHRS, CDR2 YFSETQ. This CDR3 is 14 amino acids long. The ends lost 4 bases at V and 5 bases at J; junction bases unmatched: 7. The CDR3 loop reads CASSIRTGVHEQYF. The DNA of the CDR3 is TGCGCCAGCAGCATCCGGACAGGGGTCCACGAGCAGTACTTC.

J is TRBJ1-5 and V is TRBV5-4; D is undetermined. Germline values: CDR1 SGHNT, CDR2 YYREEE (reference sequence). This CDR3 spans 12 amino acids. V lost 5 bases and J lost 5, with 8 bases in between. Written as DNA, the CDR3 is TGTGCCAGCAGTAATGAGGATCAGCCCCAGCATTTT. As protein: CASSNEDQPQHF.

V usage is TRBV7-2 and J usage is TRBJ2-1; D unclear. From germline, CDR1 is SGHTA and CDR2 FQGNSA. V was trimmed by 4 bases and J by 8 bases, leaving 6 bases between them. CDR3 length: 11 residues. CDR3 coding DNA: TGTGCCAGCAGCTCTCCCCATGAGCAGTTCTTC. Protein: CASSSPHEQFF.

The rearrangement uses TRBV20-1 and TRBJ1-2; D gene unclear. This CDR3 spans 11 amino acids. The germline CDR1 and CDR2 sequences are DFQATT and SNEGSKA (reference sequence). The V and J ends lost 0 bases and 7 bases respectively, with 6 bases between them. The CDR3 protein is CSARDLSGYTF. In nucleotides, the CDR3 is TGCAGTGCTAGAGATCTATCTGGCTACACCTTC.

The V gene is TRBV28, the J gene TRBJ2-1; 7 positions agree with TRBD1. Germline V gene sequence: CDR1 MDHEN, CDR2 SYDVKM. This CDR3 comprises 14 residues. Germline trimming cut 7 bases from V and 3 bases from J; bases unmatched to any gene: 6. The DNA of the CDR3 is TGTGCCAGCAACTGGGACAGCTTCTACAATGAGCAGTTCTTC. Amino acids: CASNWDSFYNEQFF.

This clone has a handful of counts. V usage is TRBV5-1 and J usage is TRBJ2-2; D might be TRBD2 (5 bases). CDR1 is SGHRS and CDR2 is YFSETQ in the germline V gene. There are 16 residues in the CDR3. The ends were cut back, 4 bases at V and 2 bases at J, with 15 bases in the middle. The CDR3 loop reads CASSPLSGFNTGELFF. Here the CDR3 DNA reads TGCGCCAGCAGCCCGTTATCGGGGTTTAACACCGGGGAGCTGTTTTTT.

The chain links TRBV7-6 to TRBJ1-4; 8 bases line up with TRBD1. The germline V gene encodes CDR1 SGHVS and CDR2 FNYEAQ. Trimming at V came to 1 base and at J to 10 bases, leaving 8 bases not matched to a gene. This CDR3 has 15 residues. The CDR3 protein is CASSLEQGGFGKLFF. The CDR3, as DNA: TGTGCCAGCAGCTTAGAACAGGGGGGATTCGGAAAACTGTTTTTT.

V and J are TRBV19 and TRBJ2-5, with 12 bases that match TRBD2. The CDR3 loop spans 15 amino acids. The V gene end was trimmed by 6 bases and the J gene end by 4 bases; junction bases not matched to a gene: 6. Germline V CDR1 and CDR2: LNHDA, SQIVND (reference sequence). CDR3 sequence reads: CASSGLAGIPETQYF. CDR3 coding DNA: TGTGCCAGTAGCGGACTAGCGGGGATCCCAGAGACCCAGTACTTC.

The V call is TRBV27, the J call TRBJ2-3, with a weak D call TRBD2 (6 bases). Trimming stripped 11 bases from V and 2 bases from J, with 17 bases between. This CDR3 spans 14 amino acids. Germline CDR1 and CDR2: MNHEY and SMNVEV (reference sequence). The CDR3 DNA reads as TGTGCCTCCCGGGGGAAGTTGCCCACAGATACGCAGTATTTT. This translates into CASRGKLPTDTQYF.

This rearrangement joins TRBV10-2 to TRBJ2-7, with D tentatively TRBD1 (6 bases). Trimming took 0 bases from V and 6 from J, leaving 15 bases between them. In germline, CDR1 is WSHSY, CDR2 SAAADI. This CDR3 is built from 15 residues. CDR3 DNA: TGCGCCAGCAGTGAGTCTCCAGGCACAGGGTCCGAGCAGTACTTC. Amino acids: CASSESPGTGSEQYF.

This chain connects TRBV5-1 to TRBJ2-7; 9 positions match TRBD1. The CDR3 totals 13 residues. The V and J ends lost 4 bases and 6 bases, in that order; junction bases with no gene match: 5. Germline CDR1 and CDR2: SGHRS and YFSETQ. In DNA form, the CDR3 reads TGCGCCAGCAGCGTGGGACAGGGTCCCGAGCAGTACTTC. Translated: CASSVGQGPEQYF.

The chain carries TRBV7-9 and TRBJ2-3; 12 nucleotides match TRBD1. Germline loops: CDR1 SEHNR, CDR2 FQNEAQ (reference sequence). Unmatched junction bases numbered 9, after V lost 5 bases and J lost 6 bases. The CDR3 sequence is 16 residues long. CDR3 residues: CASSPGQGARGDTQYF. The CDR3 region has the DNA TGTGCCAGCAGCCCGGGACAGGGGGCGAGGGGGGATACGCAGTATTTT.

Of note for this clone: Sequence at one end of the junction differs from germline and may be a read error. The chain has TRBV11-2 and TRBJ2-5, with 8 bases lining up with TRBD1. The germline V gene has CDR1 SGHAT and CDR2 FQNNGV. The CDR3 contains 17 residues. This CDR3 reads CASSLGWAQGDQEAQYF. In DNA, the CDR3 is TGTGCCAGCAGCTTAGGGTGGGCACAGGGGGATCAAGAGGCCCAGTACTTC.

The chain carries TRBV7-8 and TRBJ1-2; 8 bases are a match to TRBD1. The CDR3 is made up of 15 amino acids. V was pared by 3 bases and J by 2 bases, with 5 bases of the junction left unmatched. Germline V gives CDR1 SGHVS, CDR2 FQNEAQ. The CDR3 spells CASSLTRGRNYGYTF. In DNA form, the CDR3 reads TGTGCCAGCAGCTTGACCAGGGGGCGCAACTATGGCTACACCTTC.

This sequence joins TRBV9 and TRBJ2-1; TRBD1 might be the D (6 bases). The V and J ends lost 3 bases and 3 bases respectively, with 13 bases between them. Germline V gene sequence: CDR1 SGDLS, CDR2 YYNGEE. This CDR3 is built from 15 residues. The CDR3 sequence is CASSGGLGGYNEQFF. CDR3 bases: TGTGCCAGCAGCGGGGGGTTAGGGGGCTACAATGAGCAGTTCTTC.

This sequence joins TRBV4-2 and TRBJ1-2, with 10 nucleotides matching TRBD1. CDR1 and CDR2 (germline): LGHNA, YNFKEQ. V lost 0 bases to trimming and J lost 5 bases; unmatched junction nucleotides: 9. CDR3 length equals 17 residues. The CDR3 nucleotides are TGTGCCAGCAGCCAAGAAGGTTGGACAGGGGGTGAATATGGCTACACCTTC. Protein sequence: CASSQEGWTGGEYGYTF.